Each of the 8 T cell receptor beta chains below was sequenced from the same sample in a study of Ad26.COV2.S vaccination and SARS-CoV-2 variants. The sample's treatment: over 15 received Ad26.COV2.S at low or high dose, single or two shots; several received placebo; per-sample allocation not given. Collection of the samples took place on day 63 after the first injection of vaccine or placebo. TCRdb keeps only in-frame clones here, not all; method: immunoSEQ multiplex PCR. The top ten clones hold about 13% of a sample with roughly 500,000 clones, 70% to 90% of them seen once. The starting material was peripheral blood, obtained in a trial of Ad26.COV2.S vaccine versus placebo. The receptors shown here come from a person between 18 and 65 years old who received the Ad26.COV2.S COVID-19 vaccine or a placebo.

J is TRBJ2-1 and V is TRBV5-4; no definite D call. The germline V gene has CDR1 SGHNT and CDR2 YYREEE (reference sequence). CDR3 length equals 13 residues. The V and J ends lost 0 bases and 12 bases respectively, with 13 bases between them. The CDR3 sequence: CASSLVDSLGQFF. DNA for the CDR3: TGTGCCAGCAGCTTGGTCGATAGCCTCGGGCAGTTCTTC.

CDR3: CASSTRRGAPAEAFF. The DNA of the CDR3 is TGTGCCAGCAGTACCCGGAGGGGAGCACCCGCTGAAGCTTTCTTT. The V and J genes are TRBV6-2 or TRBV6-3 and TRBJ1-1, with D possibly TRBD1 on 5 matching bases. The V and J ends lost 5 bases and 6 bases respectively, with 19 bases between them. Germline V gene lookup returns CDR1 MNHEY and CDR2 SVGEGT. The CDR3 extends over 15 amino acids.

The V gene is TRBV11-2, the J gene TRBJ2-1; tentatively, D is TRBD1 (6 bases). The V gene lost 4 bases and the J gene lost 1 base, with 14 bases spanning the gap. The CDR3 is 16 amino acids. Germline-derived CDR1 and CDR2 are SGHAT and FQNNGV. CDR3 amino acids: CASSSVGATSYNEQFF. Here the CDR3 DNA reads TGTGCCAGCAGCTCAGTGGGGGCGACATCCTACAATGAGCAGTTCTTC.

The V and J genes are TRBV28 and TRBJ1-5; D is ambiguous. The CDR3 loop spans 12 amino acids. V gave up 5 bases and J gave up 5 bases, with 7 bases separating them. Germline V CDR1 and CDR2: MDHEN, SYDVKM. For the CDR3, the DNA is TGTGCCAGCAGTGCGAACTATCAGCCCCAGCATTTT. Protein product: CASSANYQPQHF.

The chain has TRBV9 and TRBJ2-1; 9 bases are a match to TRBD2. Germline V CDR1 and CDR2: SGDLS, YYNGEE. V lost 0 bases and J lost 3; bases outside the gene matches: 4. The CDR3 has 16 amino acids. The CDR3 nucleotides are TGTGCCAGCAGCGTAGAGAATAGCGGGGGCTACAATGAGCAGTTCTTC. This encodes CASSVENSGGYNEQFF.

The chain recombines TRBV28 with TRBJ2-3, with D possibly matching TRBD2 (6 bases). V was shortened by 5 bases and J by 6 bases, with 27 bases between the two germline ends. The CDR3 is 18 amino acids. CDR1 MDHEN and CDR2 SYDVKM come from the germline V gene. The CDR3 sequence is CASSPGDSCRLGRDTQYF. The DNA of the CDR3 is TGTGCCAGCAGTCCCGGGGACTCCTGTAGGTTGGGCCGCGATACGCAGTATTTT.

This chain links TRBV6-1 with TRBJ1-2; D uncertain. The V and J ends lost 3 bases and 0 bases respectively, with 2 bases between them. CDR1 is MNHNS, CDR2 SASEGT, per germline. This CDR3 is 12 amino acids long. DNA of the CDR3: TGTGCCAGCAGTGAGACTAACTATGGCTACACCTTC. Amino acid sequence: CASSETNYGYTF.

This chain uses TRBV7-8 with TRBJ2-7; D may be TRBD1 (5 bases). Germline CDR1 SGHVS, CDR2 FQNEAQ. The CDR3 covers 11 residues. Trimming removed 3 bases from V and 7 bases from J, with 7 bases in between. The CDR3 loop is CASSFGAEQYF. CDR3 coding DNA: TGTGCCAGCAGCTTTGGGGCAGAGCAGTACTTC.